This T cell receptor (beta chain) was profiled in a study of control samples from healthy donors and cancer patients. Clones were sequenced by immunoSEQ multiplex PCR, and TCRdb holds only the in-frame ones, with some missing. Of around 130,000 clones listed, less than 95% are singletons. V lost 1 base, J lost 2 bases, and 11 bases lay in between. Germline V lookup: CDR1 ENHRY, CDR2 SYGVKD. There are 16 residues in the CDR3. The source material was blood. The J gene is TRBJ2-2, the V gene TRBV10-3; a weak D match, TRBD1 (5 bases). The TCR originated in a man in his late teens or twenties in good health. The CDR3 loop is CAISEFPGANTGELFF. CDR3 bases: TGTGCCATCAGTGAGTTCCCTGGGGCTAACACCGGGGAGCTGTTTTTT.